Each of the 3 T cell receptor beta chains below was sequenced from the same sample in a study of blood T cell repertoires in COVID-19. Produced via immunoSEQ multiplex PCR; TCRdb's table is partial and in-frame only. The sample lists 250,000 or so clones; 87% were seen once. Sequences were obtained from PBMCs or T cells enriched from blood (not recorded which). All receptors come from a woman younger than 45 with acute COVID-19.

This sequence joins TRBV12-5 and TRBJ1-5, with D possibly matching TRBD1 (5 bases). Germline lookup yields CDR1 LGHNT and CDR2 FRNRAP. This CDR3 comprises 18 residues. V lost 1 base and J 1 base, leaving 17 bases between the germline ends. The CDR3 DNA follows: TGTGCTAGTGGTTTGGCCGGGAGAGGGGTTCTAAGCAATCAGCCCCAGCATTTT. Protein sequence: CASGLAGRGVLSNQPQHF.

The chain combines TRBV5-1 with TRBJ2-7, with D perhaps TRBD1 (6 bases). The ends were cut back, 3 bases at V and 2 bases at J, with 9 bases in the middle. The CDR3 has 13 amino acids. CDR1 and CDR2 (germline): SGHRS, YFSETQ. CDR3 sequence: CASSWDIPYEQYF. In DNA, the CDR3 is TGCGCCAGCAGCTGGGACATACCCTACGAGCAGTACTTC.

The chain carries TRBV4-1 and TRBJ1-6; unclear D gene. Germline assignment: CDR1 MGHRA and CDR2 YSYEKL. Between the trimmed V and J ends, which lost 3 bases and 10 bases, there was a span of 7 bases. This CDR3 is 12 amino acids long. CDR3 bases: TGCGCCAGCAGCCATGGAGAGTCACCCCTCCACTTT. Its protein product is CASSHGESPLHF.